The next 19 T cell receptor beta chains were all read from a single sample in a study of T cell responses to AZD1222 COVID-19 vaccine. Data came from immunoSEQ multiplex PCR; TCRdb stores just in-frame clones and leaves some out. The sample has over 70,000 clones; 85% are singletons. This specimen was peripheral blood, taken on day 0 of AZD1222 vaccination. Source of these receptors: an adult in good health.

This rearrangement joins TRBV10-2 to TRBJ1-5, with TRBD1 matching over 7 bases. CDR1 and CDR2 from the germline V gene are WSHSY and SAAADI. J gave up 0 bases and V 9 bases, and 2 bases lay outside the gene matches. The CDR3 totals 13 residues. DNA for the CDR3: TGCGCCAGTGGGACAGATAGCAATCAGCCCCAGCATTTT. Translating gives CASGTDSNQPQHF.

V usage is TRBV9 and J usage is TRBJ2-1, with D perhaps TRBD1 (5 bases). The CDR3 totals 14 residues. V was cut by 3 bases and J by 6 bases, with 13 bases left in between. Germline CDR1 is SGDLS and CDR2 is YYNGEE. The DNA of the CDR3 is TGTGCCAGCAGCGGGACACTCTCAGGCAATGAGCAGTTCTTC. The encoded protein is CASSGTLSGNEQFF.

The chain couples TRBV19 to TRBJ2-5, with 9 nucleotides matching TRBD2. With 3 bases clipped from V and 0 bases from J, the junction kept 2 bases outside the gene matches. CDR1 and CDR2 (germline): LNHDA, SQIVND (reference sequence). This CDR3 contains 15 residues. CDR3 loop: CASSMTSGYQETQYF. In DNA, the CDR3 is TGTGCCAGTAGTATGACTAGCGGATACCAAGAGACCCAGTACTTC.

V is TRBV11-3 and J is TRBJ2-1; possibly TRBD2 for D (6 bases). CDR3 length: 17 amino acids. Trimming removed 0 bases from V and 1 base from J, with 13 bases in between. Germline values: CDR1 SGHNT, CDR2 YENEEA. CDR3 bases: TGTGCCAGCAGCTTAGATCGAACGGGAGTATCCTACAATGAGCAGTTCTTC. Its protein is CASSLDRTGVSYNEQFF. Full variable domain (rest looked up from reference TRBV11-3 and TRBJ2-1): EAGVVQSPRYKIIEKKQPVAFWCNPISGHNTLYWYLQNLGQGPELLIRYENEEAVDDSQLPKDRFSAERLKGVDSTLKIQPAELGDSAVYLCASSLDRTGVSYNEQFFGPGTRLTVL.

The chain combines TRBV12-3 or TRBV12-4 with TRBJ1-1, with 8 bases that match TRBD1. Trimming cost V 5 bases and J 10 bases; bases outside gene matches: 6. The length of the CDR3 is 12 residues. The CDR3 sequence is CASSLIQGGAFF. CDR3 coding DNA: TGTGCCAGCAGTCTTATACAGGGGGGAGCTTTCTTT.

V is TRBV7-9 and J is TRBJ2-7; possibly TRBD1 for D (6 bases). Between the trimmed V and J ends, which lost 5 bases and 3 bases, there was a span of 8 bases. This CDR3 has 12 amino acids. Germline CDR1 SEHNR, CDR2 FQNEAQ (reference sequence). CDR3 sequence (DNA): TGTGCCAGCAGCCGAGGGGGCTACGAGCAGTACTTC. It specifies CASSRGGYEQYF.

The chain joins TRBV7-2 to TRBJ2-1; the D is unclear. Germline V gene lookup returns CDR1 SGHTA and CDR2 FQGNSA. V was cut by 0 bases and J by 4 bases, with 4 bases left in between. The CDR3 length is 13 residues. CDR3 protein: CASSLARYNEQFF. CDR3 coding DNA: TGTGCCAGCAGCTTAGCCCGGTACAATGAGCAGTTCTTC.

This clone was counted between two and nine times. This chain links TRBV5-5 with TRBJ2-4; D is possibly TRBD2 (5 bases). CDR1 and CDR2 from the germline V gene are SGHKS and YYEKEE (reference sequence). V lost 2 bases to trimming and J lost 2 bases, with 17 bases between them. The CDR3 has 17 residues. CDR3 DNA sequence: TGTGCCAGCAGCTTTGAAGAGGGAATCAGGTCCAAAAACATTCAGTACTTC. Its translation: CASSFEEGIRSKNIQYF.

This clone has just a few counts. The chain combines TRBV6-5 with TRBJ1-5, with TRBD1 identical over 7 bases. The CDR3 spans 14 residues. Germline V gene sequence: CDR1 MNHEY, CDR2 SVGAGI. Trimming took 5 bases from V and 3 from J; bases not matched to a gene: 4. DNA for the CDR3: TGTGCCAGCAGTACAGGGGTAAACAATCAGCCCCAGCATTTT. Its translation: CASSTGVNNQPQHF.

This clone was observed a single time. The CDR3 is CASSPSGSNTDTQYF. CDR3 bases: TGTGCCAGCTCACCTAGCGGGAGTAATACAGATACGCAGTATTTT. This chain joins TRBV6-5 and TRBJ2-3, with TRBD2 identical over 10 bases. CDR1 and CDR2 from the germline V gene are MNHEY and SVGAGI. The CDR3 has 15 amino acids. V lost 8 bases and J lost 3; bases outside the gene matches: 8.

V gene TRBV3-1 (or the pseudogene TRBV3-2) combines with J gene TRBJ1-1, with D possibly TRBD1 on 6 matching bases. The ends were cut back, 3 bases at V and 11 bases at J, with 22 bases in the middle. Per germline, CDR1 LGHDT and CDR2 YNNKEL (reference sequence). The CDR3 has 15 residues. The CDR3, as DNA: TGTGCCAGCAGCCAGTTTTTAGGGGGGACGACGGTGGCTTTCTTT. The encoded protein is CASSQFLGGTTVAFF.

CDR3 region: CASKGFISITDTQYF. The DNA of the CDR3 is TGTGCCAGCAAGGGCTTTATAAGTATCACAGATACGCAGTATTTT. J is TRBJ2-3 and V is TRBV6-5, with no clear D. The ends were cut back, 7 bases at V and 2 bases at J, with 16 bases in the middle. The germline V gene encodes CDR1 MNHEY and CDR2 SVGAGI. The CDR3 sequence is 15 residues long.

This clone has a single count. The CDR3 sequence is CASSQDGDGAGGADTQYF. Written as DNA, the CDR3 is TGTGCCAGCAGCCAAGATGGAGATGGGGCGGGAGGGGCCGATACGCAGTATTTT. This chain connects TRBV4-2 to TRBJ2-3, with TRBD2 matching 9 bases. Looked up from germline, CDR1 is LGHNA and CDR2 is YNFKEQ. This CDR3 region has 18 residues. J gave up 6 bases and V 0 bases, and 13 bases lay outside the gene matches.

This clone appeared a single time. The V and J genes are TRBV5-1 and TRBJ1-1; D is uncertain. Trimming removed 4 bases at V and 1 base at J, with 8 bases between. The CDR3 has 13 amino acids. The germline gives CDR1 SGHRS, CDR2 YFSETQ. The CDR3 nucleotides read TGCGCCAGCAGCCGGGAGGGGAACACTGAAGCTTTCTTT. This encodes CASSREGNTEAFF.

The chain combines TRBV11-3 with TRBJ2-3; D unresolved. Trimming cost V 8 bases and J 1 base, with 4 bases left between them. The V gene's germline CDR1 is SGHNT and CDR2 YENEEA. The length of the CDR3 is 11 residues. CDR3 in DNA: TGTGCCAGCGGGGGCACAGATACGCAGTATTTT. It yields the protein CASGGTDTQYF.

This chain connects TRBV18 to TRBJ1-2, with 8 bases matching TRBD1. The ends lost 2 bases at V and 8 bases at J; junction bases unmatched: 16. The CDR3 sequence is 17 residues long. Per the germline V gene, CDR1 is KGHSH and CDR2 is LQKENI. In nucleotides, the CDR3 is TGTGCCAGCTCACCATTCGATCCCCGGACAGGGCTTGACGGCTACACCTTC. Amino acid sequence: CASSPFDPRTGLDGYTF.

The rearrangement uses TRBV9 and TRBJ2-1, with D tentatively TRBD1 (5 bases). Trimming cost V 0 bases and J 5 bases, with 9 bases left between them. CDR1 is SGDLS, CDR2 YYNGEE, per germline. This CDR3 region has 14 residues. The CDR3 loop is CASSVGQTNNEQFF. CDR3 coding DNA: TGTGCCAGCAGCGTAGGACAGACAAACAATGAGCAGTTCTTC.

The V and J genes are TRBV7-9 and TRBJ1-5, with D unresolved. The germline gives CDR1 SEHNR, CDR2 FQNEAQ (reference sequence). The CDR3 runs to 13 residues. Trimming removed 5 bases from V and 9 bases from J, with 14 bases in between. The CDR3 sequence is CASSPPGMGPQHF. The CDR3 DNA is TGTGCCAGCAGCCCCCCGGGAATGGGGCCCCAGCATTTT.

The V gene is TRBV19, the J gene TRBJ2-3; a possible D gene is TRBD2 (6 bases). V lost 2 bases and J 1 base, leaving 19 bases between the germline ends. Germline CDR1 is LNHDA and CDR2 is SQIVND (reference sequence). This CDR3 has 18 amino acids. CDR3 DNA: TGTGCCAGTAGTATAAGGGGCCCGGGGCGGAGGGGCACAGATACGCAGTATTTT. It codes for CASSIRGPGRRGTDTQYF.